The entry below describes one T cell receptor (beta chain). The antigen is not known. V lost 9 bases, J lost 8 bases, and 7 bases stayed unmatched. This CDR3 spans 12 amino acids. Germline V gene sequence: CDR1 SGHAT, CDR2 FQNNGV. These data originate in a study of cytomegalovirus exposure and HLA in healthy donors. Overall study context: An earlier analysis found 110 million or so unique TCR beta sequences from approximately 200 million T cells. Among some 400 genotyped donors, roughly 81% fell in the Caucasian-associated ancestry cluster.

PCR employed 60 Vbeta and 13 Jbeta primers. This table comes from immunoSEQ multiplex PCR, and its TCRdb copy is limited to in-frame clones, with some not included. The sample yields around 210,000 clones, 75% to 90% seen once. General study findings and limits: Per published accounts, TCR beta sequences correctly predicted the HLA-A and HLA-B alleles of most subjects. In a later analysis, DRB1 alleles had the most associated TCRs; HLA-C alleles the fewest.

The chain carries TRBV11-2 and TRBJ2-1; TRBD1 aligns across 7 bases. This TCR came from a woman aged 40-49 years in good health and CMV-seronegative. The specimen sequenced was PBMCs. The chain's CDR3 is CASARGKDEQFF. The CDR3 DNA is TGTGCCAGTGCCAGGGGGAAAGATGAGCAGTTCTTC.